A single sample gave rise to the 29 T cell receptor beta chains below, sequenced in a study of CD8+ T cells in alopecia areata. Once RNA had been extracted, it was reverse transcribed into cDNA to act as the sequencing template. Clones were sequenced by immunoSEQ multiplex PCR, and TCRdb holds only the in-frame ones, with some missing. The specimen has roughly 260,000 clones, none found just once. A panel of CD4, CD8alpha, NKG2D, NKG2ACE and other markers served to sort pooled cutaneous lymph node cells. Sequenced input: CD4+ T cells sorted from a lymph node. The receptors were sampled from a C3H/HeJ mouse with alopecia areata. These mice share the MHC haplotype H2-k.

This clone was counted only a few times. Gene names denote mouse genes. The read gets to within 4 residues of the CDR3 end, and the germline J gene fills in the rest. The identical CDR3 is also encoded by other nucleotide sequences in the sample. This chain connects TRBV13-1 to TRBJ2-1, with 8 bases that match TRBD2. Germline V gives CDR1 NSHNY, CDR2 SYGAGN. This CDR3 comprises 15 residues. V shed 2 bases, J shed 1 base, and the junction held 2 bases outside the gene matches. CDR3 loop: CASSDDWGNYAEQFF. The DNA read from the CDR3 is TGTGCCAGCAGTGACGACTGGGGAAACTATGCT.

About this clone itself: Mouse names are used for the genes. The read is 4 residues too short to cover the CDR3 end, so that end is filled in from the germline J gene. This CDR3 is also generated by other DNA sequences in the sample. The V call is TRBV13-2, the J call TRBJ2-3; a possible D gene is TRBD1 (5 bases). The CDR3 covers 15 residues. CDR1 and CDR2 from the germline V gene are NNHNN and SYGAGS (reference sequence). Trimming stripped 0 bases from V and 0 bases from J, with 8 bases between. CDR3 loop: CASGDAGSSAETLYF. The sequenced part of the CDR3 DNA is TGTGCCAGCGGTGATGCAGGGTCTAGTGCAGAA.

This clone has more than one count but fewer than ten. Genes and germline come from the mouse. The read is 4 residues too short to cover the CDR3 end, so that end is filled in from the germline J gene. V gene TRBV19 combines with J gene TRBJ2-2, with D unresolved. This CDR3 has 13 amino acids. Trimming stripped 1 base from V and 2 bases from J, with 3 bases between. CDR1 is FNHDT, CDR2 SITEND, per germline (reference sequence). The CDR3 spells CASSIWNTGQLYF. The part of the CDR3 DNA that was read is TGTGCCAGCAGTATATGGAACACCGGG.

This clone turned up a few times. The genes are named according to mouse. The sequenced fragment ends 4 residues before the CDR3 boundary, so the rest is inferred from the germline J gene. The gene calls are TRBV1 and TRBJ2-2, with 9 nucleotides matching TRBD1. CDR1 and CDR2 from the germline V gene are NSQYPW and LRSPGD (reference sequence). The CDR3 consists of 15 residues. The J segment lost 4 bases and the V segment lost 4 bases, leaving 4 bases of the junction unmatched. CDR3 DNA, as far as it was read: TGCACCTGCAGTGGAGGGACAGGGACCACCGGG. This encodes CTCSGGTGTTG. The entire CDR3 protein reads CTCSGGTGTTGQLYF. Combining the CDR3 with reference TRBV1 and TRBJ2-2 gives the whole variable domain VTLLEQNPRWRLVPRGQAVNLRCILKNSQYPWMSWYQQDLQKQLQWLFTLRSPGDKEVKSLPGADYLATRVTDTELRLQVANMSQGRTLYCTCSGGTGTTGQLYFGEGSKLTVL.

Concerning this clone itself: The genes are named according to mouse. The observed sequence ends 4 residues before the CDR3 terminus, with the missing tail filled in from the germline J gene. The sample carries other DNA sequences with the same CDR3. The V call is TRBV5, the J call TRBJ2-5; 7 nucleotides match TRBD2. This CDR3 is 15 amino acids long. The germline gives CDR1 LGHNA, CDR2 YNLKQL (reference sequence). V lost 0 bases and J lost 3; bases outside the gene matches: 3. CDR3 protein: CASSQEGGGQDTQYF. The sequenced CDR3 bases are TGTGCCAGCAGCCAAGAGGGGGGGGGACAAGAC.

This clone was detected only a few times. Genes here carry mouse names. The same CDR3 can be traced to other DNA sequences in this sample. The covered CDR3 bases are TGTGCCAGCAGTGATGCTCTGGTGAACTATGCT. This codes for CASSDALVNYA. The entire CDR3 is CASSDALVNYAEQFF. V is TRBV13-3 and J is TRBJ2-1; D is ambiguous. The sequenced fragment ends 4 residues before the CDR3 boundary, so the rest is inferred from the germline J gene. Germline CDR1 is NNHDY and CDR2 is SYVADS. CDR3 length: 15 amino acids. Trimming took 0 bases from V and 1 from J, leaving 8 bases between them.

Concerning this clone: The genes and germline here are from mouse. The sequenced part of the CDR3 DNA is TGTGCCAGCAGCGTCCCGGGACAGGGGGCATGGGGTGCAGAA. Its protein is CASSVPGQGAWGAE. The whole CDR3 protein is CASSVPGQGAWGAETLYF. This rearrangement joins TRBV19 to TRBJ2-3; TRBD1 matches 12 bases. The read ends 4 residues shy of where the CDR3 ends; the end is completed using the germline J gene. The length of the CDR3 is 18 residues. The germline V gene has CDR1 FNHDT and CDR2 SITEND (reference sequence). With V trimmed by 5 bases and J by 1 base, 11 bases remained unmatched. Together with reference TRBV19 and TRBJ2-3, the CDR3 gives the full variable domain: GGIITQTPKFLIGQEGQKLTLKCQQNFNHDTMYWYRQDSGKGLRLIYYSITENDLQKGDLSEGYDASREKKSSFSLTVTSAQKNEMAVFLCASSVPGQGAWGAETLYFGSGTRLTVL.

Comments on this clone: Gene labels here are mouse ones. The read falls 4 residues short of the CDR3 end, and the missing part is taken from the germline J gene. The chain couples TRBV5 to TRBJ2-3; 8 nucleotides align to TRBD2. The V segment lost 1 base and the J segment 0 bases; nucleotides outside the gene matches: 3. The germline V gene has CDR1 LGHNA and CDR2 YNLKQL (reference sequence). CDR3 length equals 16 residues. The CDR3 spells CASSQGGGGSAETLYF. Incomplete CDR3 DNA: TGTGCCAGCAGCCAAGGGGGGGGCGGGAGTGCAGAA.

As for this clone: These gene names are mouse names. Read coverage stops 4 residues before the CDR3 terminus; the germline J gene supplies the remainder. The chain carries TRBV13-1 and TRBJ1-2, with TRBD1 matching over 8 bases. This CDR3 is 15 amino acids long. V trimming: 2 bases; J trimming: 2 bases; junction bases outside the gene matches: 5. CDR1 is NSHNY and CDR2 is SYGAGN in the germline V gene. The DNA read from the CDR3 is TGTGCCAGCAGTGAGTCAGGGGGCGATAACTCC. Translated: CASSESGGDNS. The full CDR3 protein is CASSESGGDNSDYTF.

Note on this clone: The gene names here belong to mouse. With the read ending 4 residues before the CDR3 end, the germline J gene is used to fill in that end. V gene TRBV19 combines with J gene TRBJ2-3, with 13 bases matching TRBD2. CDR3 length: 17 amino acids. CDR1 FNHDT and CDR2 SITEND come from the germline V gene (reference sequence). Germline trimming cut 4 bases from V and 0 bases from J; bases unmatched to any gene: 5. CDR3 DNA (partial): TGTGCCAGCAGTTCCGGACTGGGGGGGCCTAGTGCAGAA. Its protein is CASSSGLGGPSAE. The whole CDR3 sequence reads CASSSGLGGPSAETLYF.

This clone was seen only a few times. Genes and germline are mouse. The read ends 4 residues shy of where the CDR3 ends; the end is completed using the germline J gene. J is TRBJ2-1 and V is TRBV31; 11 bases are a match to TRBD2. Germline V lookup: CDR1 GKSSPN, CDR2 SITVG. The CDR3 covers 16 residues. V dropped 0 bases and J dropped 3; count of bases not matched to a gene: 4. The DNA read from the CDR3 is TGTGCCTGGAGTCTAGGGACTGGGGGAGCCTATGCT. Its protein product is CAWSLGTGGAYA. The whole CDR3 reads CAWSLGTGGAYAEQFF.

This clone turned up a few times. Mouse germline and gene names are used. The CDR3 spells CASSEKAGRDTQYF. CDR3 bases read: TGTGCCAGCAGTGAAAAGGCTGGGAGAGAC. The rearrangement uses TRBV13-1 and TRBJ2-5; possibly TRBD2 for D (5 bases). The CDR3 is cut off 4 residues early in the read; its end comes from the germline J gene. This CDR3 is built from 14 residues. CDR1 and CDR2 from the germline V gene are NSHNY and SYGAGN.

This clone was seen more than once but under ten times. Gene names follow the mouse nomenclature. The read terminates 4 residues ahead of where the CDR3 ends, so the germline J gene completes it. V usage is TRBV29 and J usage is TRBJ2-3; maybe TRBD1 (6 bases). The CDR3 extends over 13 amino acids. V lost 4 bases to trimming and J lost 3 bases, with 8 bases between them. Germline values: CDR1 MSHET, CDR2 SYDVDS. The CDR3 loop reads CASSSGTAETLYF. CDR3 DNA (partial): TGTGCTAGCAGTTCCGGGACAGCAGAA.

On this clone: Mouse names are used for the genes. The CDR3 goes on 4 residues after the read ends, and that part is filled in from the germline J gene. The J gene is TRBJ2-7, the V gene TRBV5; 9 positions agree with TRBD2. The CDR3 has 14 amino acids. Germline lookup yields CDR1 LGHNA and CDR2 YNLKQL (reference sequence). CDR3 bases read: TGTGCCAGCAGCCACCCTGGGGGGGATTAT. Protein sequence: CASSHPGGDY. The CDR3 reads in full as CASSHPGGDYEQYF.

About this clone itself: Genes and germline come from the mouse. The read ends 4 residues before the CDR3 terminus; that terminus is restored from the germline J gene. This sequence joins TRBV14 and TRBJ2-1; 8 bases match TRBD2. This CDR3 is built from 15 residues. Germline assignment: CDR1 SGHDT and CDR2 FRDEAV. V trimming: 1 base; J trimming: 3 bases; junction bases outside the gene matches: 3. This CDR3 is CASSFVWGVYAEQFF. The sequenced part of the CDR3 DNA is TGTGCCAGCAGTTTCGTCTGGGGGGTCTATGCT.

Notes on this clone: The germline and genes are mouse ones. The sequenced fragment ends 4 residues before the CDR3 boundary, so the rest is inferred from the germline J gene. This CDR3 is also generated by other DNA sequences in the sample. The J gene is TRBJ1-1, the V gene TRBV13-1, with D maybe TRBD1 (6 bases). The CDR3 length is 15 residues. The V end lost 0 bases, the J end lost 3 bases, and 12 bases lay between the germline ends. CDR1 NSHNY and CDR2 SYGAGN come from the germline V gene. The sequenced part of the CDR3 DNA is TGTGCCAGCAGTGATGCAAGGGGGGGTGACACA. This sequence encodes CASSDARGGDT. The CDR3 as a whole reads CASSDARGGDTEVFF.

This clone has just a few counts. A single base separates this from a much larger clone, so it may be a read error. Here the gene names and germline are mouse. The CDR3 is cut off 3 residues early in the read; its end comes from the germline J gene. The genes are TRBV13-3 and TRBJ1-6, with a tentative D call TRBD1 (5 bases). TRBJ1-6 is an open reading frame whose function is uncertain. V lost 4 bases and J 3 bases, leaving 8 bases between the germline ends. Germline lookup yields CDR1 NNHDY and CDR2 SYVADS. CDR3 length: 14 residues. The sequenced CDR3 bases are TGTGCCAGCAGTTGGACATACTATAATTCGCCC. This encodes CASSWTYYNSP. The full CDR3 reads CASSWTYYNSPLYF.

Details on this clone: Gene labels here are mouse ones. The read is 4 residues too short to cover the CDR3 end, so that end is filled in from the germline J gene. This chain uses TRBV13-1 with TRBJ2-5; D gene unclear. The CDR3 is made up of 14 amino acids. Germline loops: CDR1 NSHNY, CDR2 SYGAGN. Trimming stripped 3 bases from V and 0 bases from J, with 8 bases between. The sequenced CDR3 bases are TGTGCCAGCAGTGGACTCCATAACCAAGAC. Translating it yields CASSGLHNQD. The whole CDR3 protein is CASSGLHNQDTQYF.

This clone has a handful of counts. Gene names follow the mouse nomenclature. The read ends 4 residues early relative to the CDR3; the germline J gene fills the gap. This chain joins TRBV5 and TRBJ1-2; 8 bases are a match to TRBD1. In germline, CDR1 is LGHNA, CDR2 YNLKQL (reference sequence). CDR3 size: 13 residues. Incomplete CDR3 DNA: TGTGCCAGCAGCCAGACAGGGGAGGGC. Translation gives CASSQTGEG. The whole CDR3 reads CASSQTGEGDYTF.

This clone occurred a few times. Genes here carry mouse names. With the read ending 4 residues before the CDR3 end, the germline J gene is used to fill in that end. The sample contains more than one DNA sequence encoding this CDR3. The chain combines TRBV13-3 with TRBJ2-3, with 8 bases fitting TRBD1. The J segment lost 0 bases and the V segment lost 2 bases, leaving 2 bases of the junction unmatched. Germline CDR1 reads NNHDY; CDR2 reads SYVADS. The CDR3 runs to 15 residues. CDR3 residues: CASSEDRASAETLYF. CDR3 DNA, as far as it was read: TGTGCCAGCAGTGAGGACAGGGCGAGTGCAGAA.

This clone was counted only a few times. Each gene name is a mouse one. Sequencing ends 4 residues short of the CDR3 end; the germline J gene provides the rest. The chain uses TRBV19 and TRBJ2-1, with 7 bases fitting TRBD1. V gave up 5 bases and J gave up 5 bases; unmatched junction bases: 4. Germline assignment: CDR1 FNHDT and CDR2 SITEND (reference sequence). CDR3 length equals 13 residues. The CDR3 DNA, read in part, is TGTGCCAGCAGCAGGGGGATTGATGCT. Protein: CASSRGIDA. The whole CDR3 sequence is CASSRGIDAEQFF.

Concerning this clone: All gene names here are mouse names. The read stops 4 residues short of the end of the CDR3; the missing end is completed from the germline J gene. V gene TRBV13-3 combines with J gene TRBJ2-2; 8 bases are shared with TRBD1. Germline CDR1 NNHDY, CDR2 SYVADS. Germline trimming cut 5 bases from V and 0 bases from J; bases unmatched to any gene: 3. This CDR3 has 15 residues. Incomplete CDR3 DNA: TGTGCCAGCAGCCGGGACAGGACAAACACCGGG. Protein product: CASSRDRTNTG. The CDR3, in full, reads CASSRDRTNTGQLYF.

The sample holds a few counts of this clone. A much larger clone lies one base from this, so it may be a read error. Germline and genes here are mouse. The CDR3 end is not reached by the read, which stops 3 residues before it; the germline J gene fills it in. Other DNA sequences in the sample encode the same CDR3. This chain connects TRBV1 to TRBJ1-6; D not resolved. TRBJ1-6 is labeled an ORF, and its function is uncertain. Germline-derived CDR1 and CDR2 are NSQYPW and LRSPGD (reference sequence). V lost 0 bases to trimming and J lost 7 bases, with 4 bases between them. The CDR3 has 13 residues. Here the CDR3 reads CTCSADRNSPLYF. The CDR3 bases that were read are TGCACCTGCAGTGCAGACAGGAATTCGCCC.

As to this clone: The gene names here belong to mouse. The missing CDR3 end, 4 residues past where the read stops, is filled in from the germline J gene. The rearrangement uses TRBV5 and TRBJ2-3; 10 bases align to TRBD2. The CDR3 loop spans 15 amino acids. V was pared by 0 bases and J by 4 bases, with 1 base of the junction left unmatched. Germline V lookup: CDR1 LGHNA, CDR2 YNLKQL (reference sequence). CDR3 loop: CASSQDWGGSETLYF. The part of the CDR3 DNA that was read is TGTGCCAGCAGCCAAGACTGGGGGGGCTCAGAA.

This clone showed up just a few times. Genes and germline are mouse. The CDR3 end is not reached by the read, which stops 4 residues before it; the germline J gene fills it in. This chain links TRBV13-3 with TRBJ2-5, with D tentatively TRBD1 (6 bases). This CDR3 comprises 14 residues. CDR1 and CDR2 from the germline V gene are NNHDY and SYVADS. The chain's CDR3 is CASSDQQGGDTQYF. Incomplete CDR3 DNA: TGTGCCAGCAGTGATCAACAGGGAGGAGAC.

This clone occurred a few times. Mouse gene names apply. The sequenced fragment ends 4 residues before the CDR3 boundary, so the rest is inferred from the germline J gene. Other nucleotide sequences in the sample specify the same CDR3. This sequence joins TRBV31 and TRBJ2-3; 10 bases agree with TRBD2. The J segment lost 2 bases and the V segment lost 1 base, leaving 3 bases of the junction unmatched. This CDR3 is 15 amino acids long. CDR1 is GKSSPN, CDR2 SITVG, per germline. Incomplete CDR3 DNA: TGTGCCTGGAGTCCGGGACTGGGGTTTGCAGAA. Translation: CAWSPGLGFAE. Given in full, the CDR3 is CAWSPGLGFAETLYF.

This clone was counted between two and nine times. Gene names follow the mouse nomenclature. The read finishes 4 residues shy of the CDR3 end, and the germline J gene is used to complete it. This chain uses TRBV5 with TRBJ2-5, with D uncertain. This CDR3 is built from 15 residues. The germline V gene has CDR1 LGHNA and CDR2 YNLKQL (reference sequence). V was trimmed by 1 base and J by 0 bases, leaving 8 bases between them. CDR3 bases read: TGTGCCAGCAGCCAAGTGGGTCTTAACCAAGAC. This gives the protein CASSQVGLNQD. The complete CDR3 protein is CASSQVGLNQDTQYF.

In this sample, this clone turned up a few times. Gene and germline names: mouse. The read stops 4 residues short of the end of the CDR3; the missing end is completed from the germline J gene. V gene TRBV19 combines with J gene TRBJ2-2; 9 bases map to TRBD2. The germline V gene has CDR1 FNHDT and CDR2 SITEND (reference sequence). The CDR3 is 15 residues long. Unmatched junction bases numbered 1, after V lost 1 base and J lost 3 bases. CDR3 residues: CASSIRLGDTGQLYF. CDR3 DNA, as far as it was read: TGTGCCAGCAGTATAAGACTGGGGGACACCGGG. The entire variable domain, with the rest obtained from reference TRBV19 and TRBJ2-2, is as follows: GGIITQTPKFLIGQEGQKLTLKCQQNFNHDTMYWYRQDSGKGLRLIYYSITENDLQKGDLSEGYDASREKKSSFSLTVTSAQKNEMAVFLCASSIRLGDTGQLYFGEGSKLTVL.

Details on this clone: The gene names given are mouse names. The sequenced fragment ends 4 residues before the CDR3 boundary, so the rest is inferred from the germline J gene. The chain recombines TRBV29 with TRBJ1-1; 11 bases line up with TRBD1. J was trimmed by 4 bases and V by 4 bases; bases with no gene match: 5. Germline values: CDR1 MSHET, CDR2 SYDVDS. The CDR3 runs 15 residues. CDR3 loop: CASSSGQGEGTEVFF. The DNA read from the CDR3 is TGTGCTAGCAGTTCGGGACAGGGGGAGGGCACA.